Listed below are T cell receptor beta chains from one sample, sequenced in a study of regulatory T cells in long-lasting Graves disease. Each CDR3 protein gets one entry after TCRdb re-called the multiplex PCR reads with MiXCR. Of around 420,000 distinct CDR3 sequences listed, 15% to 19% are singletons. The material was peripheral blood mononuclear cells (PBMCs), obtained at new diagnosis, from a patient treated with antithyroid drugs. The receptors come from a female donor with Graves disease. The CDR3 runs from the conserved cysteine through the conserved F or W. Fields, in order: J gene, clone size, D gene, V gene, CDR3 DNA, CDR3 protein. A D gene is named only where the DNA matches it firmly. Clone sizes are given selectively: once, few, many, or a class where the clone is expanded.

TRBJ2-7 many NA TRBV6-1 TGTGCCAGCAGTGTAGGGTCGCTCCACGAGCAGTACTTC CASSVGSLHEQYF
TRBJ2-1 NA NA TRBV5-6 TGTGCCAGCAGCTTGGGTCTCCCGGGTGAGCAGTTCTTC CASSLGLPGEQFF
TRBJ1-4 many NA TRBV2 TGTGCCAGCAGTGGTGGGACTGCTTACAATGAAAAACTGTTTTTT CASSGGTAYNEKLFF
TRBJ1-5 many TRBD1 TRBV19 TGTGCCAGTAGTACCTGGACAGGGGCCGTAAGTAGGCCCCAGCATTTT CASSTWTGAVSRPQHF
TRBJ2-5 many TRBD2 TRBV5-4 TGTGCCATCCGGGAGGAGCCCCAAGAGACCCAGTACTTC CAIREEPQETQYF
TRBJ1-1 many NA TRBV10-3 TGTGCCATCAGGGCCTTGGGTTGGGACACTGAAGCTTTCTTT CAIRALGWDTEAFF
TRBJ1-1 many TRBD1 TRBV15 TGTGCCACCAGCAGAGTAGTTAGCGACAGGGTGAACACTGAAGCTTTCTTT CATSRVVSDRVNTEAFF
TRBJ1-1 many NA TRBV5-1 TGCGCCAGCAGCTTGTTACAGAGCAACACTGAAGCTTTCTTT CASSLLQSNTEAFF
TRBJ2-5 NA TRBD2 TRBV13 TGTGCCAGCAGCTCCCTGGGTAGCGGGACTCTCCCCCAGTACTTC CASSSLGSGTLPQYF
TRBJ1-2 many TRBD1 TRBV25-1 TGTGCCAGCAGTGAAGGACGGGACAGACCTAACTATGGCTACACCTTC CASSEGRDRPNYGYTF
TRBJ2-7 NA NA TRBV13 TGCGCCAGCAGCCAAGATCAGGGTAGTGAGCAGTACTTC CASSQDQGSEQYF
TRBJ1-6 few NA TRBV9 TGTGCCAGCAGCGGATGGACAAATTCACCCCTCCACTTT CASSGWTNSPLHF
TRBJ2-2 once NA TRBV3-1 TGTGCCAGCAGCCAAGGGGACGGATACACCGGGGAGCTGTTTTTT CASSQGDGYTGELFF
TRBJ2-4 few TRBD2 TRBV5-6 TGTGCCAGCAGGAGGGGTAATCTAGCGGGAGCCATAGCCAAAAACATTCAGTACTTC CASRRGNLAGAIAKNIQYF
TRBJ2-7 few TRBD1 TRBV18 TGTGCCAGCTCAACGGGACAGGGACGCAGAAACGAGCAGTACTTC CASSTGQGRRNEQYF
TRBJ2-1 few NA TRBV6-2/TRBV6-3 TGTGCCAGCAGGGACTCAAATCACAATGAGCAGTTCTTC CASRDSNHNEQFF
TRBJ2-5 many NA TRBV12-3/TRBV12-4 TGTGCCAGCAGTTTCCATCAAGGGGTTACCCAAGAGACCCAGTACTTC CASSFHQGVTQETQYF
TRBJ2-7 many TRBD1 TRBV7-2 TGTGCCAGCAGCTTCGGGACAGAGGATTACGAGCAGTACTTC CASSFGTEDYEQYF
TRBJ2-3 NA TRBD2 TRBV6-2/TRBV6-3 TGTGCCAGCAGGCTAGCGGGAGGACCTAGCACAGATACGCAGTATTTT CASRLAGGPSTDTQYF
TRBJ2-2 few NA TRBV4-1 TGCGCCAGCAGCCAAGTTAGTAAGAACACCGGGGAGCTGTTTTTT CASSQVSKNTGELFF
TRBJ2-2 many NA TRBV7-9 TGTGCCAGCAGCTTCCCCCGATCAGGGACTGGCGGGGAGCTGTTTTTT CASSFPRSGTGGELFF
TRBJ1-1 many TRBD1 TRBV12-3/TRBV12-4 TGTGCCAGCAGTTCATTGACAGGGTTGAACACTGAAGCTTTCTTT CASSSLTGLNTEAFF
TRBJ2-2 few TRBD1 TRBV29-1 TGCAGCGCTACCGGGACAGGCGAGTTCGCGAACACCGGGGAGCTGTTTTTT CSATGTGEFANTGELFF
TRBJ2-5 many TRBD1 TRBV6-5 TGTGCCAGCAGTTCCCGACAGGGGAGAGAGACCCAGTACTTC CASSSRQGRETQYF
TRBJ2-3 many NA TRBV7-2 TGTGCCAGCAGCTTAGTCCCGAATGGGCCAGATACGCAGTATTTT CASSLVPNGPDTQYF
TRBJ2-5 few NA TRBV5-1 TGCGCCAGCAGCTTAGGACCGGGAAGGCAAGAGACCCAGTACTTC CASSLGPGRQETQYF
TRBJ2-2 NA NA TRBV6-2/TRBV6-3 TGTGCCAGTAGCCAATTTGTAGACAACACCGGGGAGCTGTTTTTT CASSQFVDNTGELFF
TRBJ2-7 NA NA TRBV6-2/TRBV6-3 TGTGCCAGCAGCCCCCGGGAGCCCTACGAGCAGTACTTC CASSPREPYEQYF
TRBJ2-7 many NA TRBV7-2 TGTGCCAGCAGCCCCTCCGGCGGTCTCGGCAGGGCTTACGAGCAGTACTTC CASSPSGGLGRAYEQYF
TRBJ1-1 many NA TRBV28 TGTGCCAGCAGTTTGGTATACACTGAAGCTTTCTTT CASSLVYTEAFF
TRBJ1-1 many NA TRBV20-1 TGCAGTGCTTTGGACAGAGTCATGAACACTGAAGCTTTCTTT CSALDRVMNTEAFF
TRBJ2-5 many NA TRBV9 TGTGCCAGCAGCCTGACGTATTCCGGGGGGCCCCAAGAGACCCAGTACTTC CASSLTYSGGPQETQYF
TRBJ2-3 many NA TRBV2 TGTGCCAGCAGTGAAAACGGACCTAGCACAGATACGCAGTATTTT CASSENGPSTDTQYF
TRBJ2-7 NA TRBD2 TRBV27 TGTGCCAGCAGTTCCTGGACTAGCGGGAGAAACGAGCAGTACTTC CASSSWTSGRNEQYF
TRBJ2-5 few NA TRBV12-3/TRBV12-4 TGTGCCAGCAGCCTTCTGTTACTAGCCCAAGAGACCCAGTACTTC CASSLLLLAQETQYF
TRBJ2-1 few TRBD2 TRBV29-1 TGCAGCGTTGAAACCCTAGCGGCGGACAATGAGCAGTTCTTC CSVETLAADNEQFF
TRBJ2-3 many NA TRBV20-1 TGCAGTGCTGGACCGTCGGAGGGGGCCACAGATACGCAGTATTTT CSAGPSEGATDTQYF
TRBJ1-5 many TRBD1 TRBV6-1 TGTGCCAGCACCGCTGACAGGGGCGGCGGTCAGCCCCAGCATTTT CASTADRGGGQPQHF
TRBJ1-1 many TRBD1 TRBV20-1 TGCAGTGCTGGGGACAGGGGAGGCACTGAAGCTTTCTTT CSAGDRGGTEAFF
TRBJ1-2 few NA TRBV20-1 TGCAGTGGGCGGGGGGATAACTATGGCTACACCTTC CSGRGDNYGYTF
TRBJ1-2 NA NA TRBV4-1 TGCGCCAGCAGCCAAGAACGGTCAGCTAACCATGGCTACACCTTC CASSQERSANHGYTF
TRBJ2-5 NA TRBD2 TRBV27 TGTGCCAGCAGTTCTCGACTAGCGGGAGTAGAGACCCAGTACTTC CASSSRLAGVETQYF
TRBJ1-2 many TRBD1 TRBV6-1 TGTGCCAGCAGCACCGGAGAGGGCAGGGGGTACTATGGCTACACCTTC CASSTGEGRGYYGYTF
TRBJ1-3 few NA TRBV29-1 TGCAGCGTTTCTGTTGGAAACACCATATATTTT CSVSVGNTIYF
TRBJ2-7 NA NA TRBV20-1 TGCAGTGCTAGATTGAGGGACGAGCAGTACTTC CSARLRDEQYF
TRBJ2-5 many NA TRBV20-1 TGCAGTGCTAGACTAGAGACCCAGTACTTC CSARLETQYF
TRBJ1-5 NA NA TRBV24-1 TGTGCCACCAGTGATCTTAAACAGGGAAATCAGCCCCAGCATTTT CATSDLKQGNQPQHF
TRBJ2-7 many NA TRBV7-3 TGTGCCAGCAGTTTGGAGGGGACTCCTATTCCGGGCGAGCAGTACTTC CASSLEGTPIPGEQYF
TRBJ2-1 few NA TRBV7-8 TGTGCCAGCAGCCCAGCCAGGGGGGTTGGGTTCTTC CASSPARGVGFF
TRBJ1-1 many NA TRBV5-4 TGTGCCAGCACCACCCCCGGACTAGCGCCCGATGAAGCTTTCTTT CASTTPGLAPDEAFF